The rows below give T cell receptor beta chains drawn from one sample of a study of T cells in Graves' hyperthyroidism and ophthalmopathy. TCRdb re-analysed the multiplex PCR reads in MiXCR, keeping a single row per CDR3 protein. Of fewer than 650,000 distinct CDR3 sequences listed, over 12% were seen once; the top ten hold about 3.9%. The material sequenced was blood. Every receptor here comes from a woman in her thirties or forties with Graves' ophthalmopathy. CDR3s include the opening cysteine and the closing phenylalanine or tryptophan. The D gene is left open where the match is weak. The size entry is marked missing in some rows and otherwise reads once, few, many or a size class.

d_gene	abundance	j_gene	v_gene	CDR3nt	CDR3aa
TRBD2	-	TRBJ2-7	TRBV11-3	TGTGCCAGCAGATTAACTAGCGGGTCTCCCGAGCAGTACTTC	CASRLTSGSPEQYF
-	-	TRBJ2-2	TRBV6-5	TGTGCCAGCAGTTACTCCTCCGGGCGGGGGGAGCTGTTTTTT	CASSYSSGRGELFF
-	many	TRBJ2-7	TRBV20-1	TGCAGTGCTAGAGGGCCCTCGGGGCGTAACGAGCAGTACTTC	CSARGPSGRNEQYF
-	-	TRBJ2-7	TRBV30	TGTGCCTGGAGTGAGCCGGGACGAGGAGCCTACGAGCAGTACTTC	CAWSEPGRGAYEQYF
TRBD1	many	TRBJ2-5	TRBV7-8	TGTGCCAGCAGTTCATCTCTGGACAGGGGAGACCAAGAGACCCAGTACTTC	CASSSSLDRGDQETQYF
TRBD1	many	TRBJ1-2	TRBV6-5	TGTGCCAGCAGTTACGGGGACAGGGGGAACTATGGCTACACCTTC	CASSYGDRGNYGYTF
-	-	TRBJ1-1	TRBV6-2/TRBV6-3	TGTGCTGCAGGGGTTAAAGCTTTCTTT	CAAGVKAFF
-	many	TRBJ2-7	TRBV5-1	TGCGCCAGCAGCTTTGGGAGTGTTGGGTCCTACGAGCAGTACTTC	CASSFGSVGSYEQYF
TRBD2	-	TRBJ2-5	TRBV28	TGTGCCAGCAGTTCAAGGGAGGGACTTCAAGAGACCCAGTACTTC	CASSSREGLQETQYF
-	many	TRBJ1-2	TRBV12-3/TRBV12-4	TGTGCCAGCAGTTCAAGCAACAGCTATGGCTACACCTTC	CASSSSNSYGYTF
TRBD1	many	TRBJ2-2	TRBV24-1	TGTGCCACCGCAGGGGACAGTCTGACCGGGGAGCTGTTTTTT	CATAGDSLTGELFF
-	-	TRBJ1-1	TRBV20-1	TGCAGTGCTAGTCCCAGTTCCATGAACACTGAAGCTTTCTTT	CSASPSSMNTEAFF
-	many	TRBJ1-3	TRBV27	TGTGCCAGCACGGGGAACTCTGGAAACACCATATATTTT	CASTGNSGNTIYF
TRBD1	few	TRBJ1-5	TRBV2	TGTGCCAGCAGGACAGGGGGTAAAGATCAGCCCCAGCATTTT	CASRTGGKDQPQHF
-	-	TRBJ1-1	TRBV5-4	TGTGCCAGCAGCTTGGGGGGGTACGGGGGAGTGAACACTGAAGCTTTCTTT	CASSLGGYGGVNTEAFF
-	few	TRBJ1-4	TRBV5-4	TGTGCCAGCAGCTTCCAGGGGACCGTAAATAATGAAAAACTGTTTTTT	CASSFQGTVNNEKLFF
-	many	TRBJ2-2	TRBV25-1	TGTGCCAGCAGTGAACACACCGGGGAGCTGTTTTTT	CASSEHTGELFF
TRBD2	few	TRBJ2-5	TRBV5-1	TGCGCCAGCAGCTTGCGGCTAGCGGGACTTACACCCCAAGAGACCCAGTACTTC	CASSLRLAGLTPQETQYF
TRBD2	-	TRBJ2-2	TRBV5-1	TGCGCCAGCAGCCAAGCCCCCGGACTAGATTCCGGGGAGCTGTTTTTT	CASSQAPGLDSGELFF
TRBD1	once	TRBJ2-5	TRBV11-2	TGTGCCAGCAGCTCGACAGGGGGGCCTGAAACGACCAGAAGACAAGAGACCCAGTACTTC	CASSSTGGPETTRRQETQYF
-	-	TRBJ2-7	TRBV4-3	TGCGCCAGCAGCCAAGAGGCAGGCCCCCGGGAGCAGTACTTC	CASSQEAGPREQYF
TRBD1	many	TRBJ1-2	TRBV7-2	TGTGCCAGCAGCCGCCCTGATTGGGGGACAGGAAATACTAACTATGGCTACACCTTC	CASSRPDWGTGNTNYGYTF
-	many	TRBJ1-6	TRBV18	TGTGCCAGCTCACCACTGGACCGCGGATCACCCCTCCACTTT	CASSPLDRGSPLHF
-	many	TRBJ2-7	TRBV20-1	TGCAGTGCCAGTGTGGGGAAAAGTCTTCAATACGAGCAGTACTTC	CSASVGKSLQYEQYF
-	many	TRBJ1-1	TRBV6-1	TGTGCCAGCAGTGATCGGGGGGCTTCGGGTGAAGCTTTCTTT	CASSDRGASGEAFF
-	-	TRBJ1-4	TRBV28	TGTGCCAGCAGCCCGATCAGGGGTGAAAAACTGTTTTTT	CASSPIRGEKLFF
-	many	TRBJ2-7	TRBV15	TGTGCCACCAGCAGAGATCTTAGAAGCGAGCAGTACTTC	CATSRDLRSEQYF
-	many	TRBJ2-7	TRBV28	TGTGCCAGCAGTCAACCAGGCTACGAGCAGTACTTC	CASSQPGYEQYF
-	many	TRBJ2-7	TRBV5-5	TGTGCCAGCAGCTTGTGGGGGTCCCTAGGCGAGCAGTACTTC	CASSLWGSLGEQYF
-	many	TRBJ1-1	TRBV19	TGTGCCAGTAGCATACTTGCGAACACTGAAGCTTTCTTT	CASSILANTEAFF
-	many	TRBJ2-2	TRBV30	TGTGCCTGGAGTCTGGGACTTGGCACCGGGGAGCTGTTTTTT	CAWSLGLGTGELFF
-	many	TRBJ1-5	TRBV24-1	TGTGCCACCAGTGATTCCCGGGAGATCCAGCCCCAGCATTTT	CATSDSREIQPQHF
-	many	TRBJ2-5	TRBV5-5	TGTGCCAGCAGCGTAATCAGGGGCGAGTACCAAGAGACCCAGTACTTC	CASSVIRGEYQETQYF
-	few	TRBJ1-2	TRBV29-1	TGCAGCGTTGAATCTGGGACGGGGGGCTACACCTTC	CSVESGTGGYTF
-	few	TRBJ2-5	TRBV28	TGTGCCAGCAGTTCCCCGGCAGGTTCCCAAGAGACCCAGTACTTC	CASSSPAGSQETQYF
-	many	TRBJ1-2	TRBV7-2	TGTGCCAGCAGCTTAGCGCATATCGCCTCGGGCTATGGCTACACCTTC	CASSLAHIASGYGYTF
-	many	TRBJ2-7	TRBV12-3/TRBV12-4	TGTGCCAGCAGTCCAGACAGAGCTATCTACGAGCAGTACTTC	CASSPDRAIYEQYF
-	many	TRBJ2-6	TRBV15	TGTGCCACCAGCACAGGGGCTGGGGCCAACGTCCTGACTTTC	CATSTGAGANVLTF
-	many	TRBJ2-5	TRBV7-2	TGTGCCAGCAGCTTAGTTAGTAGCGTAGAGACCCAGTACTTC	CASSLVSSVETQYF
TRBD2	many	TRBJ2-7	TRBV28	TGTGCCAGCAGTACGGGGGGGGGAGTGGACTACGAGCAGTACTTC	CASSTGGGVDYEQYF
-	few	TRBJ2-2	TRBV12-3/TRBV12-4	TGTGCCAGCAGTGGGGGTCCTATGGAGTTACACACCGGGGAGCTGTTTTTT	CASSGGPMELHTGELFF
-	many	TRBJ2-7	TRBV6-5	TGTGCCAGCCTGACACGGCGAACGTCACTGCATCCCTACGAGCAGTACTTC	CASLTRRTSLHPYEQYF
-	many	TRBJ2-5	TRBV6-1	TGTGCCAGCTGGGCAGGATGGAGGGGAGGACAAGAGACCCAGTACTTC	CASWAGWRGGQETQYF
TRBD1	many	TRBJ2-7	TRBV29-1	TGCAGCGTTGAAGTGAGAGACAGGGGCCCCTACGAGCAGTACTTC	CSVEVRDRGPYEQYF
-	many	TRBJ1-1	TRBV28	TGTGCCAGCAGTACGGGAGGGGGTGGTTATAGCACTGAAGCTTTCTTT	CASSTGGGGYSTEAFF
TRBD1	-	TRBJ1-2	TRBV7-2	TGTGCCAGCAGCTTCAGGACAGGGAGCAGCTATGGCTACACCTTC	CASSFRTGSSYGYTF
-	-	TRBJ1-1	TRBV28	TGTGCCAGCAGTTTTTATTTCACTGAAGCTTTCTTT	CASSFYFTEAFF
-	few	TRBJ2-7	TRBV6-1	TGTGCCAGCAGTAAGGGACTCGGCCACACTCTACGATATCAGTACTTC	CASSKGLGHTLRYQYF
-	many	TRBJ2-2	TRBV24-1	TGTGCCACCAGTGACCCTGACCGACCGGCGGAGCTGTTTTTT	CATSDPDRPAELFF
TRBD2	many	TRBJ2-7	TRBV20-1	TGCAGTGCTAGAGACCTGCTTACTAGCGGGAGGCCCCCCTACGAGCAGTACTTC	CSARDLLTSGRPPYEQYF
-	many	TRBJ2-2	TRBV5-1	TGCGCCAGCAGCTGGGATCCAACGAACACCGGGGAGCTGTTTTTT	CASSWDPTNTGELFF
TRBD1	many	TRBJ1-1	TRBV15	TGTGCCACCAGCAGAGATCCGACAGGGTCAAGGGCTGAAGCTTTCTTT	CATSRDPTGSRAEAFF
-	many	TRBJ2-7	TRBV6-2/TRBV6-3	TGTGCCAGCGGGGACGGACCCTACGAGCAGTACTTC	CASGDGPYEQYF
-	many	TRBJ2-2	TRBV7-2	TGTGCCAGCGGACGACAAAACACCGGGGAGCTGTTTTTT	CASGRQNTGELFF
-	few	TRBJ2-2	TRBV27	TGTGCCAGCAGTTTATACAACAGGGGAGGCGGGGAGCTGTTTTTT	CASSLYNRGGGELFF
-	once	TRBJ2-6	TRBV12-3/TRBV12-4	TGTGCCAGCAGTCACTACAGGAGCGGGGCCAACGTCCTGACTTTC	CASSHYRSGANVLTF
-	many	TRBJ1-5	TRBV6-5	TGTGCCAGCAGTTACCGGCCAGGGACTCAGCCCCAGCATTTT	CASSYRPGTQPQHF
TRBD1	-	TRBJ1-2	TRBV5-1	TGCGCCAGCAGCTTGGCCGGAACAGGGGGAAGCTATGGCTACACCTTC	CASSLAGTGGSYGYTF
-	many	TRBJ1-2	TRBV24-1	TGTGCCACCAGTGATCTTGCTAACTATGGCTACACCTTC	CATSDLANYGYTF